This T cell receptor beta chain was obtained from a study of CD8 T cells in Susac syndrome. RNA amounts of about 0.5 to 1 ug underwent reverse transcription with random hexamers. TCRdb itself ran the immunoSEQ multiplex PCR reads through MiXCR, one entry per CDR3 protein. This table has a few hundred thousand distinct CDR3 sequences, roughly 96% appearing once. The V end lost 7 bases, the J end lost 8 bases, and 21 bases lay between the germline ends. CDR1 is MGHDK and CDR2 is SYGVNS in the germline V gene. The CDR3 loop spans 15 amino acids. The TEMRA cells underwent FACS enrichment, while the CD8+ and CD4+ T cells underwent negative isolation.

The sequencing sample was made of CD4+ T cells from PBMCs. J is TRBJ2-1 and V is TRBV25-1; TRBD2 is a possible D gene (7 bases). The receptor was isolated from a human donor with multiple sclerosis. Written as DNA, the CDR3 is TGTGCCAGCAAAGTTACAGGGAAGGGGGGGGATGAGCAGTTCTTC. Its translation: CASKVTGKGGDEQFF.